The 18 T cell receptor beta chains listed next were all sequenced from one sample in a study of Graves' ophthalmopathy and Graves' hyperthyroidism. Researchers took RNA transcripts and amplified TCR beta CDR3 regions from them. First-round RT-PCR used HTBI primers; second-round multiplex PCR followed. TCRdb ran MiXCR on the multiplex PCR reads and lists one entry per CDR3 protein. The table has some 250,000 distinct CDR3 sequences, about 47% seen once; the top ten hold over 40%. Sequencing input: peripheral blood. The receptors come from an adult man with Graves' ophthalmopathy.

This clonotype has a handful of counts. This sequence joins TRBV18 and TRBJ1-2; D remains ambiguous. Germline values: CDR1 KGHSH, CDR2 LQKENI. Trimming removed 3 bases from V and 5 bases from J, with 10 bases in between. The CDR3 has 13 amino acids. CDR3 sequence: CASSPKSGYGYTF. The CDR3 DNA is TGTGCCAGCTCACCGAAATCGGGGTATGGCTACACCTTC.

This chain connects TRBV7-8 to TRBJ2-3; no definite D call. Germline values: CDR1 SGHVS, CDR2 FQNEAQ. This CDR3 region has 15 residues. Trimming removed 1 base at V and 1 base at J, with 9 bases between. This CDR3 reads CASSLDPVRTDTQYF. The CDR3 nucleotides read TGTGCCAGCAGCTTAGACCCAGTGCGCACAGATACGCAGTATTTT. Full variable domain (remainder filled in from reference TRBV7-8 and TRBJ2-3): GAGVSQSPRYKVAKRGQDVALRCDPISGHVSLFWYQQALGQGPEFLTYFQNEAQLDKSGLPSDRFFAERPEGSVSTLKIQRTQQEDSAVYLCASSLDPVRTDTQYFGPGTRLTVL.

The rearrangement joins TRBV7-3 to TRBJ1-1; TRBD1 matches 7 bases. The V segment lost 3 bases and the J segment 1 base; nucleotides outside the gene matches: 8. The CDR3 covers 16 residues. Germline V CDR1 and CDR2: SGHTA, FQGTGA. The CDR3 sequence: CASSFDLQGGNTEAFF. For the CDR3, the DNA is TGTGCCAGCAGCTTCGATCTTCAGGGGGGGAACACTGAAGCTTTCTTT.

This chain links TRBV20-1 with TRBJ1-1; tentative D call: TRBD1 (5 bases). The length of the CDR3 is 13 residues. Germline V lookup: CDR1 DFQATT, CDR2 SNEGSKA (reference sequence). As DNA, the CDR3 is TGCAGCCTCCCTTCGACGGGGGGCACTGAAGCTTTCTTT. Translating it yields CSLPSTGGTEAFF.

The chain is built from TRBV7-1 and TRBJ2-7; 8 bases are a match to TRBD2. TRBV7-1 is an ORF, with its function uncertain. Trimming removed 6 bases from V and 0 bases from J; junction bases left unmatched: 10. The length of the CDR3 is 16 residues. The CDR3 loop is CASSRMSGGDSYEQYF. The CDR3 DNA reads as TGTGCCAGCAGTCGAATGTCGGGGGGGGACTCCTACGAGCAGTACTTC.

In the case of this clonotype: Without the conserved terminal phenylalanine or tryptophan, this CDR3 likely stems from a read error. The rearrangement uses TRBV19 and TRBJ1-1, with TRBD1 as a possible D gene (6 bases). The germline V and J ends were trimmed by 8 bases and 4 bases, with 17 bases remaining between them. CDR3 length: 14 residues. The germline V gene has CDR1 LNHDA and CDR2 SQIVND (reference sequence). The CDR3: CASVPRGSGTEAFL. The CDR3 nucleotides read TGTGCCAGTGTTCCTAGGGGGAGCGGCACTGAAGCTTTCCTT.

The chain joins TRBV6-5 to TRBJ2-7; D gene unclear. Germline V gene sequence: CDR1 MNHEY, CDR2 SVGAGI. Trimming cost V 5 bases and J 4 bases, with 9 bases left between them. The CDR3 is made up of 12 amino acids. Here the CDR3 DNA reads TGTGCCAGCAGTATCGACGGTTACGAGCAGTACTTC. This translates into CASSIDGYEQYF.

This clonotype was recorded many times. The V and J genes are TRBV7-2 and TRBJ1-1; D not certain. Germline CDR1 reads SGHTA; CDR2 reads FQGNSA. The length of the CDR3 is 14 residues. The germline V and J ends were trimmed by 2 bases and 1 base, with 8 bases remaining between them. The CDR3 sequence is CASSLSGRNTEAFF. The CDR3, as DNA: TGTGCCAGCAGCTTATCGGGCAGGAACACTGAAGCTTTCTTT.

V gene TRBV5-1 combines with J gene TRBJ2-7; a possible D gene is TRBD1 (6 bases). V dropped 3 bases and J dropped 0 bases, with 13 bases sitting between them. CDR1 is SGHRS and CDR2 is YFSETQ in the germline V gene. There are 15 residues in the CDR3. The CDR3 is CASSSGQTGSYEQYF. The CDR3 nucleotides are TGCGCCAGCAGCTCCGGACAGACTGGCTCCTACGAGCAGTACTTC.

In regard to this clonotype: One end of the junction does not line up with germline, which may come from a read error. The genes are TRBV19 and TRBJ1-1; D unclear. The germline V gene encodes CDR1 LNHDA and CDR2 SQIVND (reference sequence). There are 14 residues in the CDR3. CDR3 region: CASRIYGWDTEAFF. The CDR3 DNA reads as TGTGCCAGTCGTATATACGGATGGGACACTGAAGCTTTCTTT.

The chain joins TRBV2 to TRBJ2-7, with TRBD2 as a possible D gene (6 bases). The V end was cut by 3 bases, the J end by 3 bases, with 18 bases between. Germline lookup yields CDR1 SNHLY and CDR2 FYNNEI. This CDR3 has 16 residues. The CDR3 is CASSEVVWGDFYEQYF. In DNA, the CDR3 is TGTGCCAGCAGTGAGGTAGTGTGGGGGGATTTCTACGAGCAGTACTTC.

This clonotype has ten or more counts. The rearrangement uses TRBV2 and TRBJ1-2; no clear D gene. Germline CDR1 is SNHLY and CDR2 is FYNNEI. This CDR3 contains 12 residues. V dropped 4 bases and J dropped 4 bases, with 7 bases sitting between them. Written as DNA, the CDR3 is TGTGCCAGCAGTGGTCGGAGCTATGGCTACACCTTC. As protein: CASSGRSYGYTF.

The J gene is TRBJ1-2, the V gene TRBV24-1; no reliable D call. Germline V gene data show CDR1 as KGHDR and CDR2 as SFDVKD. Trimming cost V 6 bases and J 6 bases, with 13 bases left between them. CDR3 length: 13 residues. CDR3 in amino acids: CATSREGWDGYTF. CDR3 sequence (DNA): TGTGCCACCAGTAGAGAGGGTTGGGATGGCTACACCTTC.

In this sample, this clonotype turned up a few times. The rearrangement links TRBV5-1 to TRBJ2-5, with D possibly matching TRBD2 (5 bases). CDR1 and CDR2 from the germline V gene are SGHRS and YFSETQ. This CDR3 is built from 14 residues. V was shortened by 2 bases and J by 5 bases, with 13 bases between the two germline ends. CDR3 loop: CASSLAVEEETQYF. The DNA of the CDR3 is TGCGCCAGCAGCTTAGCGGTGGAAGAGGAGACCCAGTACTTC. Using reference TRBV5-1 and TRBJ2-5 for the parts outside the CDR3, the full variable domain is KAGVTQTPRYLIKTRGQQVTLSCSPISGHRSVSWYQQTPGQGLQFLFEYFSETQRNKGNFPGRFSGRQFSNSRSEMNVSTLELGDSALYLCASSLAVEEETQYFGPGTRLLVL.

This clonotype was seen only a few times. The J gene is TRBJ1-4, the V gene TRBV2; D not certain. Trimming cost V 9 bases and J 0 bases, with 11 bases left between them. The CDR3 sequence is 14 residues long. Germline CDR1 SNHLY, CDR2 FYNNEI. The CDR3 nucleotides are TGTGCCAGACAGACGTACGCAACTAATGAAAAACTGTTTTTT. It translates to CARQTYATNEKLFF.

J is TRBJ1-1 and V is TRBV7-8; 7 bases agree with TRBD1. CDR3 length equals 12 residues. From germline, CDR1 is SGHVS and CDR2 FQNEAQ. The V segment lost 9 bases and the J segment 6 bases; nucleotides outside the gene matches: 7. CDR3 DNA sequence: TGTGCCAGTAGTACAGGGGCGGCTGAAGCTTTCTTT. Translating gives CASSTGAAEAFF.

This clonotype was observed a few times. The V and J genes are TRBV10-3 and TRBJ1-6, with TRBD1 matching 7 bases. This CDR3 is 14 amino acids long. Trimming took 10 bases from V and 11 from J; bases not matched to a gene: 14. Germline CDR1 ENHRY, CDR2 SYGVKD. CDR3 amino acids: CASKWKGAGTPLHF. In DNA, the CDR3 is TGTGCCAGCAAGTGGAAGGGGGCAGGGACACCCCTCCACTTT.

This chain connects TRBV5-1 to TRBJ1-2, with a weak D call TRBD1 (5 bases). This CDR3 has 14 amino acids. Germline CDR1 is SGHRS and CDR2 is YFSETQ. V was shortened by 0 bases and J by 3 bases, with 9 bases between the two germline ends. Here the CDR3 DNA reads TGCGCCAGCAGCTTGGTCGGGACTTACTATGGCTACACCTTC. This sequence encodes CASSLVGTYYGYTF. The full variable domain, with the rest looked up from reference TRBV5-1 and TRBJ1-2, is KAGVTQTPRYLIKTRGQQVTLSCSPISGHRSVSWYQQTPGQGLQFLFEYFSETQRNKGNFPGRFSGRQFSNSRSEMNVSTLELGDSALYLCASSLVGTYYGYTFGSGTRLTVV.